This TCR beta chain derives from a study of OX40 agonist ivuxolimab in advanced cancers. Study overall: A partial response was reached by three patients: one with hepatocellular carcinoma and two with cutaneous melanoma.

The CDR3 length is 14 residues. Trimming shortened V by 2 bases and J by 7 bases, and 13 bases separated the two germline ends. Germline CDR1 is SGHRS and CDR2 is YFSETQ. Using immunoSEQ multiplex PCR, the repertoire was profiled, and TCRdb retains in-frame clones only, with some absent. The sample includes about 53,000 clones, more than 80% of them seen just once. The sample was CD4+ or CD8+ T cells sorted from blood, taken in a trial of the OX40 agonist ivuxolimab. V is TRBV5-1 and J is TRBJ2-4; D is perhaps TRBD1 (6 bases). This TCR came from an adult with an advanced solid tumor such as melanoma, head and neck, liver or kidney cancer. The CDR3 reads CASSLQGATNIQYF. CDR3 nucleotide sequence: TGCGCCAGCAGCTTACAGGGCGCGACGAACATTCAGTACTTC.